These 6 T cell receptor beta chains came from one sample sequenced in a study of T cell responses to AZD1222 COVID-19 vaccine. Profiling relied on immunoSEQ multiplex PCR, and the TCRdb table lists in-frame clones only, not all of them. The sample lists tens of thousands of clones; about 90% were seen once. Source: peripheral blood, taken 28 days after the second AZD1222 dose. The receptors derive from an adult who received the AZD1222 COVID-19 vaccine.

This rearrangement joins TRBV10-2 to TRBJ2-2; D tentatively fits TRBD1 or TRBD2 (5 bases each). CDR3 length equals 17 residues. V lost 2 bases and J lost 3, with 16 bases in between. The germline CDR1 and CDR2 sequences are WSHSY and SAAADI. CDR3 sequence: CASSEGPPGRYTGELFF. Written as DNA, the CDR3 is TGCGCCAGCAGTGAGGGGCCCCCGGGACGGTACACCGGGGAGCTGTTTTTT.

This clone was detected only once. The chain uses TRBV6-5 and TRBJ1-1; 10 nucleotides align to TRBD1. CDR3 length: 14 residues. The germline V gene has CDR1 MNHEY and CDR2 SVGAGI. V shed 4 bases and J 4 bases; nucleotides not matched to a gene: 3. The CDR3 DNA is TGTGCCAGCAGTTCGGACAGGGGGGGCACTGAAGCTTTCTTT. Translating gives CASSSDRGGTEAFF.

This chain links TRBV27 with TRBJ1-2; maybe TRBD1 (6 bases). Germline assignment: CDR1 MNHEY and CDR2 SMNVEV (reference sequence). This CDR3 is 15 amino acids long. The V gene lost 8 bases and the J gene lost 4 bases, with 20 bases spanning the gap. CDR3 DNA sequence: TGTGCCAGCCCAAATTATATCGGGACATCCTATGGCTACACCTTC. Translation gives CASPNYIGTSYGYTF.

CDR3 sequence (DNA): TGTGCCAGCAGCGACGGGGGCGCGAACACCGGGGAGCTGTTTTTT. Translation gives CASSDGGANTGELFF. The chain carries TRBV9 and TRBJ2-2; D is tentatively TRBD1 or TRBD2 (6 bases each). V was pared by 3 bases and J by 0 bases, with 9 bases between. The V gene's germline CDR1 is SGDLS and CDR2 YYNGEE. The CDR3 runs 15 residues.

This clone turned up a few times. V and J are TRBV6-5 and TRBJ1-6, with 10 positions matching TRBD1. This CDR3 has 15 residues. Germline V CDR1 and CDR2: MNHEY, SVGAGI. The J segment lost 6 bases and the V segment lost 4 bases, leaving 3 bases of the junction unmatched. In DNA, the CDR3 is TGTGCCAGCAGTTGGACAGGGGGGATTAATTCACCCCTCCACTTT. It specifies CASSWTGGINSPLHF.

The chain combines TRBV19 with TRBJ2-3, with D possibly being TRBD1 (6 bases). Germline CDR1 reads LNHDA; CDR2 reads SQIVND (reference sequence). V dropped 9 bases and J dropped 0 bases, with 10 bases sitting between them. The CDR3 is 13 amino acids. The CDR3 sequence is CASRQDSTDTQYF. The CDR3 DNA sequence: TGTGCCAGCCGACAGGATAGCACAGATACGCAGTATTTT.